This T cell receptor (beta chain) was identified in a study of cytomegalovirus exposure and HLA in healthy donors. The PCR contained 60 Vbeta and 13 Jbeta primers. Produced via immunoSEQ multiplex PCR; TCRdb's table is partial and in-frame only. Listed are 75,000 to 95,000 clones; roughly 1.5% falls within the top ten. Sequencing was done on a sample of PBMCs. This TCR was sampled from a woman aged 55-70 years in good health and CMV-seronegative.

The CDR3 spells CASSSGGSSYEQYF. The CDR3 DNA reads TGTGCCAGCAGCTCGGGGGGTAGTTCCTACGAGCAGTACTTC. The chain uses TRBV11-3 and TRBJ2-7; TRBD2 matches 7 bases. The germline V gene has CDR1 SGHNT and CDR2 YENEEA. Losses at the gene ends were 4 bases for V and 1 base for J; bases not matched to a gene: 4. The CDR3 spans 14 residues.